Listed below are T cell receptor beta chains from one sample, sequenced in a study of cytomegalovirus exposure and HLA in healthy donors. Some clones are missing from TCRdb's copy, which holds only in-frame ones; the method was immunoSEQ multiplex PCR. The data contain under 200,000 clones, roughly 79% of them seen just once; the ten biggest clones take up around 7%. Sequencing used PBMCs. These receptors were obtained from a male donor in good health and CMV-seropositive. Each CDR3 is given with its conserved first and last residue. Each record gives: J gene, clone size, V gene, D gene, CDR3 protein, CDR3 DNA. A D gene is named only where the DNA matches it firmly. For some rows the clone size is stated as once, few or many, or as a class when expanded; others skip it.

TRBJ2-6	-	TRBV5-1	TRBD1	CASRPTGVGANVLTF	TGCGCCAGCAGACCCACAGGGGTGGGGGCCAACGTCCTGACTTTC
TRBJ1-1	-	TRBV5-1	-	CASSLELSAVGTEAFF	TGCGCCAGCAGCTTGGAACTATCGGCAGTAGGCACTGAAGCTTTCTTT
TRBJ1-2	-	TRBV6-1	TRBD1	CASSAQGAGNYGYTF	TGTGCCAGCAGTGCACAGGGGGCGGGGAACTATGGCTACACCTTC
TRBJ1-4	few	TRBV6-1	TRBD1	CASSGGQGAGKLFF	TGTGCCAGCAGTGGGGGACAGGGGGCGGGAAAACTGTTTTTT
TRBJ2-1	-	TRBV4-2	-	CASSQDRLEVNEQFF	TGTGCCAGCAGCCAAGATCGCCTCGAGGTGAATGAGCAGTTCTTC
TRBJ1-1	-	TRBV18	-	CASSPILGARNTEAFF	TGTGCCAGCTCACCAATATTGGGGGCGAGGAACACTGAAGCTTTCTTT
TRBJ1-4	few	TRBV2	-	CASSVEGGTNEKLFF	TGTGCCAGCAGTGTTGAGGGTGGTACTAATGAAAAACTGTTTTTT
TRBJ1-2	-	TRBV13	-	CASSLSSEGGYTF	TGTGCCAGCAGCTTATCTTCGGAGGGCGGCTACACCTTC
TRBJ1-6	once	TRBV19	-	CASSIAEADSPLHF	TGTGCCAGTAGTATAGCAGAGGCGGATTCACCCCTCCACTTT
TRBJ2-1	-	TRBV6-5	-	CASSFSAGEQFF	TGTGCCAGCAGTTTTTCCGCCGGTGAGCAGTTCTTC
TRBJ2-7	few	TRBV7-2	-	CASSSWDQGHYEQYF	TGTGCCAGCAGCTCCTGGGACCAGGGACACTACGAGCAGTACTTC
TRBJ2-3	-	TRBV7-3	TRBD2	CASSQGTGGRIDTQYF	TGTGCCAGCAGCCAAGGGACGGGGGGGCGCATAGATACGCAGTATTTT
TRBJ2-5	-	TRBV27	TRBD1	CASRSGQGEQYF	TGTGCCAGCAGGTCGGGACAGGGGGAGCAGTACTTC
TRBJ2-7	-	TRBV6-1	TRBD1	CASGLVGTGYHEQYF	TGTGCCAGCGGTCTCGTAGGGACAGGTTACCACGAGCAGTACTTC
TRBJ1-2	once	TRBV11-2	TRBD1	CASSSAGTGRINGYTF	TGTGCCAGCAGCTCCGCGGGGACAGGGAGGATAAATGGCTACACCTTC
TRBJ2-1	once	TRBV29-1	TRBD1	CSVDGTGNHQGQFF	TGCAGCGTTGATGGGACAGGGAACCACCAGGGGCAGTTCTTC
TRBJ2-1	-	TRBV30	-	CAWSVRLNNEQFF	TGTGCCTGGAGTGTGAGACTCAACAATGAGCAGTTCTTC
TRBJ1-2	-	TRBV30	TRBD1	CAWSSGGYGYTF	TGTGCCTGGAGCTCAGGGGGGTATGGCTACACCTTC
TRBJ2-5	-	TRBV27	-	CASSPWPGETQYF	TGTGCCAGCAGTCCTTGGCCCGGGGAGACCCAGTACTTC
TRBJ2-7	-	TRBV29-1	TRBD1	CSVEPDRAPYEQYF	TGCAGCGTTGAACCGGACAGGGCCCCCTACGAGCAGTACTTC
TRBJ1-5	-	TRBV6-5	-	CASRRLGQPQHF	TGTGCCAGCAGGCGCCTAGGTCAGCCCCAGCATTTT
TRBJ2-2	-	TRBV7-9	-	CASSLTQGTGELFF	TGTGCCAGCAGCTTAACCCAGGGGACCGGGGAGCTGTTTTTT
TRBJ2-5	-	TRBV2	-	CASSYRNQETQYF	TGTGCCAGCAGCTACAGGAACCAAGAGACCCAGTACTTC
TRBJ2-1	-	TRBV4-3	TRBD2	CASSQVLLIRVAGGNEQFF	TGCGCCAGCAGCCAAGTCCTCCTCATCAGGGTAGCGGGGGGCAATGAGCAGTTCTTC
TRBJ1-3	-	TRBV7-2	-	CASSPRRERSGNTIYF	TGTGCCAGCAGCCCTAGGCGGGAGCGCTCTGGAAACACCATATATTTT
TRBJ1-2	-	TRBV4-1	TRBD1	CASSHPDRDYGYTF	TGCGCCAGCAGCCACCCAGACAGGGACTATGGCTACACCTTC
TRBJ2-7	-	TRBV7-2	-	CASSPSGAHEQYF	TGTGCCAGCAGTCCTAGTGGCGCGCACGAGCAGTACTTC
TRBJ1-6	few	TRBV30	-	CAGGDGLNSPLHF	TGTGCCGGGGGGGACGGGCTCAATTCACCCCTCCACTTT
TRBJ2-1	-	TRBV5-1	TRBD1	CASSPTVPRQGPYNEQFF	TGCGCCAGCAGCCCCACCGTTCCTAGACAGGGACCCTACAATGAGCAGTTCTTC
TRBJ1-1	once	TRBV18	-	CASSPGRGRGAFF	TGTGCCAGCTCACCTGGGCGAGGGAGGGGAGCTTTCTTT
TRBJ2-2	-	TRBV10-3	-	CAIHGRESFRYTGELFF	TGTGCCATCCACGGCAGGGAATCGTTCAGGTACACCGGGGAGCTGTTTTTT
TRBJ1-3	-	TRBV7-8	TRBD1	CASSLTSGTAGNTIYF	TGTGCCAGCAGCTTAACCTCCGGGACAGCTGGAAACACCATATATTTT